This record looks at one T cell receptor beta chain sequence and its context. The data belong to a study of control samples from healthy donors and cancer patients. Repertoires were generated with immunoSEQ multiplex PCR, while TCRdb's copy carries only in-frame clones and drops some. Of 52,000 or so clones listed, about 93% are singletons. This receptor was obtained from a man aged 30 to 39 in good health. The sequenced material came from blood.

The CDR3 DNA sequence: TGTGCCACCAGCAGAGAATACCAGTATAATTCACCCCTCCACTTT. Translating it yields CATSREYQYNSPLHF. This chain connects TRBV15 to TRBJ1-6; no clear D. The length of the CDR3 is 15 residues. CDR1 and CDR2 from the germline V gene are LNHNV and YYDKDF (reference sequence). V was shortened by 0 bases and J by 4 bases, with 7 bases between the two germline ends.